This T cell receptor beta chain was sequenced in a study of cytomegalovirus exposure and HLA in healthy donors. Study background: Earlier, 200 million or so T cells were analyzed, and 117 million unique TCR beta sequences were found among them.

The PCR contained 60 Vbeta and 13 Jbeta primers. Per the original data handling: An analysis that came later counted some 80 million unique TCR beta chains, approximately 10 million shared. Data came from immunoSEQ multiplex PCR; TCRdb stores just in-frame clones and leaves some out. V, J and clone size reflect that table, while D and trimming were determined from the DNA. The sample carries roughly 98,000 clones, about 80% recorded once. The CDR3 extends over 16 amino acids. Germline loops: CDR1 SGHAT, CDR2 FQNNGV. V was pared by 1 base and J by 1 base, with 11 bases between. These donors, healthy bone marrow donors, were studied.

The sequence came from a middle-aged man in good health and CMV-seronegative. The specimen sequenced was PBMCs. This rearrangement joins TRBV11-2 to TRBJ2-1, with D perhaps matching TRBD2 (6 bases). The CDR3 DNA reads as TGTGCCAGCAGCTTAGTCGCGGGACCTTCCTACAATGAGCAGTTCTTC. The encoded protein is CASSLVAGPSYNEQFF.